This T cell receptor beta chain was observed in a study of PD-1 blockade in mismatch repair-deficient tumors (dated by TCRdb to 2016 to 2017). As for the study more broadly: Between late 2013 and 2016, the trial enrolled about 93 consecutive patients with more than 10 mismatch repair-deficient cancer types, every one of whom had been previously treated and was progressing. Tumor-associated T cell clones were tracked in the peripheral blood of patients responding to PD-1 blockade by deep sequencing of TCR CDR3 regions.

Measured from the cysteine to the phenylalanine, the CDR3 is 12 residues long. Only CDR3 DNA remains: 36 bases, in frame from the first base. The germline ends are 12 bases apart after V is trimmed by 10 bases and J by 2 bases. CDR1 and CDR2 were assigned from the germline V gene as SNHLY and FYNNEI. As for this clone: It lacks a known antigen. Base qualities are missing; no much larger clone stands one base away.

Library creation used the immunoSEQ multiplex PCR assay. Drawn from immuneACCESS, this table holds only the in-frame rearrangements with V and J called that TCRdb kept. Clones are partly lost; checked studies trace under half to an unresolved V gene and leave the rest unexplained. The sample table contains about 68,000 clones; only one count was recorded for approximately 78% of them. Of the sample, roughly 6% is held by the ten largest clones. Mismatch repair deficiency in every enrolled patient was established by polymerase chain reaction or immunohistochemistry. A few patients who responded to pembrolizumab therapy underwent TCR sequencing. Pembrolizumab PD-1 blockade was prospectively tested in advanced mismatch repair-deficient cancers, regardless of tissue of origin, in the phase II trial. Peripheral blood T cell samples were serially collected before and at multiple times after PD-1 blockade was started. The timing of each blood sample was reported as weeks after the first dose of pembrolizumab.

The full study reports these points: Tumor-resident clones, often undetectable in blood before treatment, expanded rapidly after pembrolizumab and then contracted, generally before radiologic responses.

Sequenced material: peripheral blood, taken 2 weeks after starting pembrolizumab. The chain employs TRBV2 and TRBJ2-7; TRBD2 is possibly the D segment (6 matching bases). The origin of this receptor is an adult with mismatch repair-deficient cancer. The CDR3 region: CATTREPYEQYF. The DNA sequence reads TGTGCCACCACTCGGGAGCCCTACGAGCAGTACTTC.